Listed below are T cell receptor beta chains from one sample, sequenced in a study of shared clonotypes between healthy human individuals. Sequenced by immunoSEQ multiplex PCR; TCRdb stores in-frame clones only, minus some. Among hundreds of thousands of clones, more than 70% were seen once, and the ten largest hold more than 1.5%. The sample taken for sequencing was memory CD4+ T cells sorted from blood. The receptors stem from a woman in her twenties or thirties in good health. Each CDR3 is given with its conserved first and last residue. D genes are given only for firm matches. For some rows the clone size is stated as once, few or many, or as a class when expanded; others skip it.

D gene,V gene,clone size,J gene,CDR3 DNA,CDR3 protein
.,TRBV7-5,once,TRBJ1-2,TGTGTCAGAAGCTACAGGGGTGATGGCTACACCTTC,CVRSYRGDGYTF
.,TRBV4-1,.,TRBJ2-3,TGCGCCAGCAGCGAGGAGCACTCTTTTGTCACAGATACGCAGTATTTT,CASSEEHSFVTDTQYF
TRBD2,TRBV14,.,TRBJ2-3,TGTGCCAGCAGGAGGGCGGGAGTTGCCACAGATACGCAGTATTTT,CASRRAGVATDTQYF
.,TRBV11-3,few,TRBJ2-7,TGTGCCAGCAGCTTAGGTCAGAATTACGAGCAGTACTTC,CASSLGQNYEQYF
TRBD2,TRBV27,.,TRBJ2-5,TGTGCCAGCAGTCCCAAATCAGCGGGAGGCGGCGGCAGAGAGACCCAGTACTTC,CASSPKSAGGGGRETQYF
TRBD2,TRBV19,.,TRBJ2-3,TGTGCCAGTAGTATAGGTGGGCCTAGCGGAAGGGTAACAGATACGCAGTATTTT,CASSIGGPSGRVTDTQYF
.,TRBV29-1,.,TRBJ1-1,TGCAGCGTTGAAGATCGCAAGGTAGGTCTCCTCAGCCTACAGCTGAACACTGAAGCTTTCTTT,CSVEDRKVGLLSLQLNTEAFF
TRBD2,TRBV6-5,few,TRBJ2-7,TGTGCCAGCAGTAACATAGCGGGCTCCTACGAGCAGTACTTC,CASSNIAGSYEQYF
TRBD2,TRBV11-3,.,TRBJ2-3,TGTGCCAGCAGCGAGGGTGCGGGAGTAGTAAATACGCAGTATTTT,CASSEGAGVVNTQYF
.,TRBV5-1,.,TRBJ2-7,TGCGCCAGCAGCTCGACAACGAGCTGGACAGCCTTCTACGAGCAGTACTTC,CASSSTTSWTAFYEQYF
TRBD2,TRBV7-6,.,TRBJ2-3,TGTGCCAGCAGCCAAGCCGGGACTAGCGGGATTACCACAGATACGCAGTATTTT,CASSQAGTSGITTDTQYF
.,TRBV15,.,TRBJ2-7,TGTGCCACCAGCAGAGATGGAGCTAGCTCCTACGAGCAGTACTTC,CATSRDGASSYEQYF
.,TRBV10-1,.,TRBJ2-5,TGCGCCAGCAGTGGGAGCCAAAAAGAGACCCAGTACTTC,CASSGSQKETQYF
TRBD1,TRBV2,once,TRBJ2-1,TGTGCCAGCGACGCAACCGGGACAGGGGGGGATGAGCAGTTCTTC,CASDATGTGGDEQFF
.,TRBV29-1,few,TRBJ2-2,TGCAGCGTTACCGAGGGGGCCGGGGAGCTGTTTTTT,CSVTEGAGELFF
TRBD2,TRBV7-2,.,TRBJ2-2,TGTGCCGATAAGAGTTTAGCGGGGGTGACCGGGGAGCTGTTTTTT,CADKSLAGVTGELFF
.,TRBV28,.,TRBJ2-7,TGTGCCAGCAGTTTTCGTGCCTACGAGCAGTACTTC,CASSFRAYEQYF
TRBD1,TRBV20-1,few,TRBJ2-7,TGCAGTGCGACAGGGCCGGGCGAGCAGTACTTC,CSATGPGEQYF
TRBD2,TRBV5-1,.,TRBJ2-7,TGCGCCAGCAGCCAGGGACTAGCGGGGTTCTACGAGCAGTACTTC,CASSQGLAGFYEQYF
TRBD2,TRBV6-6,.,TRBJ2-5,TGTGCCAGCAGTTACTCGATAGGCGGGGGGGAGACCCAGTACTTC,CASSYSIGGGETQYF
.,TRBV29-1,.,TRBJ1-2,TGCAGCGTCGACGAAGGGGGAGAAGGTGGCTACACCTTC,CSVDEGGEGGYTF
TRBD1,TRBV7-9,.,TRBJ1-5,TGTGCCAGCAGCTTAGGGACAGGGGGCGGCGGCAATCAGCCCCAGCATTTT,CASSLGTGGGGNQPQHF
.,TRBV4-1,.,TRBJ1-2,TGCGCCAGCAGCCAAGTCTCAGGGTCTGGCTACACCTTC,CASSQVSGSGYTF
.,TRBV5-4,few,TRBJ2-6,TGTGCCAGCAGCTTGGCCATCAGCTCTGGGGCCAACGTCCTGACTTTC,CASSLAISSGANVLTF
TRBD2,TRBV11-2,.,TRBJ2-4,TGTGCCAGCAGCTCTTACCAGGGGCGGCGGGAGGTTGGCATTCAGTACTTC,CASSSYQGRREVGIQYF
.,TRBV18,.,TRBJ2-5,TGTGCCAGCTCACTTGGTCAAGGGAGGAAAGAGACCCAGTACTTC,CASSLGQGRKETQYF
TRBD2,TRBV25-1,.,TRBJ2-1,TGTGCCAGCAGTGAACTTTCGTCGACTAGCGGGCGTGTAAGGGAGCAGTTCTTC,CASSELSSTSGRVREQFF
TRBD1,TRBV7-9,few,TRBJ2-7,TGTGCCAGCAGCCCTAGCAGGGGGTACCTCTCCTACGAGCAGTACTTC,CASSPSRGYLSYEQYF
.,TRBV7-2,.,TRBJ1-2,TGTGCCAGCAGCTTCCGGGTCCCGGGGGATGGTGGCTACACCTTC,CASSFRVPGDGGYTF
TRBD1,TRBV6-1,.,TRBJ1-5,TGTGCCAGCAAAAAGGGACAGAGTAGCAATCAGCCCCAGCATTTT,CASKKGQSSNQPQHF
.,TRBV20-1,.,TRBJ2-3,TGCAGTGCTCTCAGCACAGATACGCAGTATTTT,CSALSTDTQYF
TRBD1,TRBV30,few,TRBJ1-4,TGTGCCTCGACGGACAGGATGAGGGAAAAACTGTTTTTT,CASTDRMREKLFF
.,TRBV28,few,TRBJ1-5,TGTGCCAGCAGTTCGCCTAGGGGGGCTGAGAGCAATCAGCCCCAGCATTTT,CASSSPRGAESNQPQHF
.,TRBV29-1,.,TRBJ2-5,TGCAGCGTGGGGGACAGTTGGAGCGGGGAGACCCAGTACTTC,CSVGDSWSGETQYF
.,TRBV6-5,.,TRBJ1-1,TGTGCCAGCAGTTACGCCGTGGAGGTCAGGGGCACTGAAGCTTTCTTT,CASSYAVEVRGTEAFF
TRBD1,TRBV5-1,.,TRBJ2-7,TGCGCCAGCAGCACAACCGGGACAGGGGTGTCCTACGAGCAGTACTTC,CASSTTGTGVSYEQYF
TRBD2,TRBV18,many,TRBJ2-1,TGTGCCAGCTCACAGGCCGGACTAGCGGCTTACAATGAGCAGTTCTTC,CASSQAGLAAYNEQFF
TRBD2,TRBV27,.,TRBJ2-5,TGTGCCAGCGCTAGACTAGCGGGACCCCAAGAGACCCAGTACTTC,CASARLAGPQETQYF
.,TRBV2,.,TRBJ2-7,TGTGCCAGCAGTGACCCCTTCGGGAGCCCGTCCTACGAGCAGTACTTC,CASSDPFGSPSYEQYF
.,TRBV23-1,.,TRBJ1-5,TGCGCCAGCAGTACAGGGTGGGGCAATCAGCCCCAGCATTTT,CASSTGWGNQPQHF
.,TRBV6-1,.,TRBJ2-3,TGTGCCAGCGAGTCGCTGGGAGATACGCAGTATTTT,CASESLGDTQYF
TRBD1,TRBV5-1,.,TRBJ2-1,TGCGCCAGCAGCCGCGAGGGGGCCATCGAGCAGTTCTTC,CASSREGAIEQFF
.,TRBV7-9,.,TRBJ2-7,TGTGCCAGCAGCTTAGTACGGGACTCCTATTTGGTAATCGAGCAGTACTTC,CASSLVRDSYLVIEQYF
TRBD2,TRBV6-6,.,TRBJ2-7,TGTGCCAGCAGTTACTCGATTGTCAGCGGGAAAACCGAGCAGTACTTC,CASSYSIVSGKTEQYF
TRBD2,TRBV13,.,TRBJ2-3,TGTGCCAGCAGCAGATTATTAGCGGGAGGGGCGGATACGCAGTATTTT,CASSRLLAGGADTQYF
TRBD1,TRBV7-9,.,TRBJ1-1,TGTGCCAGCAGCGCTTCACCGACAGGGTACACTGAAGCTTTCTTT,CASSASPTGYTEAFF
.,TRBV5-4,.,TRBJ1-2,TGTGCCAGCAGCTTGTTTGGGGTAATCGGTGGCTACACCTTC,CASSLFGVIGGYTF
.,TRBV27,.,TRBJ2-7,TGTGCCAGCGCGCCCTCGAGGGACTCCTACGAGCAGTACTTC,CASAPSRDSYEQYF
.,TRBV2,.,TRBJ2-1,TGTGCCAGCAGCTTATCCAATGAGCAGTTCTTC,CASSLSNEQFF
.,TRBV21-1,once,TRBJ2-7,TGTGCCAGCAGCTCGCCTCCCGGGACAGCACACTACGAGCAGTACTTC,CASSSPPGTAHYEQYF
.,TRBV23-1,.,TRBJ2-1,TGCGCCAGCAGTCGCCCCGGAGGGGTCTTCTATGAGCAGTTCTTC,CASSRPGGVFYEQFF
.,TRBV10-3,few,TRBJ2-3,TGTGCCATCAGTGTTCATGGGGCTAGCGGCACAGATACGCAGTATTTT,CAISVHGASGTDTQYF
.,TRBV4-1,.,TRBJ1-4,TGCGCCAGCAGCCAAGGTGGTCGTGGGACGGGGGGGTACACTAATGAAAAACTGTTTTTT,CASSQGGRGTGGYTNEKLFF
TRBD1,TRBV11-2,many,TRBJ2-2,TGTGCCAGCAGGCTAAGGACAGGGTTTCGCACCGGGGAGCTGTTTTTT,CASRLRTGFRTGELFF
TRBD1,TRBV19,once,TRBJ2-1,TGTGCCAGTAGTAGGGACAGGGTTCCGCTCAATGAGCAGTTCTTC,CASSRDRVPLNEQFF
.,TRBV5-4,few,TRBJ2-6,TGTGCCAGCAGCGCCGACCTAGGTAGGGGGGCCAACGTCCTGACTTTC,CASSADLGRGANVLTF
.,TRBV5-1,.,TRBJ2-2,TGCGCCAGCACCCTAGGAACCCAGAGCACCGGGGAGCTGTTTTTT,CASTLGTQSTGELFF
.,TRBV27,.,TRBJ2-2,TGTGCCAGCAGTTTATTACCTAACACCGGGGAGCTGTTTTTT,CASSLLPNTGELFF
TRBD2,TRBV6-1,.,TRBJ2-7,TGTGCCAGCGATACTAGCGGCTCCTACGAGCAGTACTTC,CASDTSGSYEQYF
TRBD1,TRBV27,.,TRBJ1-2,TGTGCCAGCAGTTCGGGACAGGGTGGCTACACCTTC,CASSSGQGGYTF